A single sample is the source of the 30 T cell receptor beta chains below, sequenced in a study of cytomegalovirus exposure and HLA in healthy donors. The PCR ran on 60 Vbeta and 13 Jbeta primers. Clones were sequenced by immunoSEQ multiplex PCR, and TCRdb holds only the in-frame ones, with some missing. The table shows fewer than 200,000 clones, with roughly 68% occurring only once. The sample consisted of PBMCs. These TCRs come from a woman in her thirties in good health and CMV-seronegative.

This rearrangement joins TRBV11-2 to TRBJ1-2; D is uncertain. This CDR3 contains 18 residues. Germline V gene lookup returns CDR1 SGHAT and CDR2 FQNNGV. Trimming stripped 2 bases from V and 0 bases from J, with 19 bases between. The CDR3 reads CASSLRFVRGNANYGYTF. DNA of the CDR3: TGTGCCAGCAGCTTACGGTTCGTACGCGGGAATGCTAACTATGGCTACACCTTC. The full variable domain, rest sourced from reference TRBV11-2 and TRBJ1-2, is EAGVAQSPRYKIIEKRQSVAFWCNPISGHATLYWYQQILGQGPKLLIQFQNNGVVDDSQLPKDRFSAERLKGVDSTLKIQPAKLEDSAVYLCASSLRFVRGNANYGYTFGSGTRLTVV.

The rearrangement uses TRBV6-5 and TRBJ2-7, with a possible D match to TRBD2 (5 bases). Trimming cost V 2 bases and J 7 bases, with 12 bases left between them. Germline V gene data show CDR1 as MNHEY and CDR2 as SVGAGI. The CDR3 length is 13 residues. CDR3 residues: CASSYRRRSEQYF. CDR3 nucleotide sequence: TGTGCCAGCAGTTACCGTAGGAGGAGTGAGCAGTACTTC.

This clone was observed a few times. The genes are TRBV6-1 and TRBJ1-1, with D unresolved. CDR3 size: 15 residues. V lost 8 bases and J 5 bases, leaving 21 bases between the germline ends. Germline loops: CDR1 MNHNS, CDR2 SASEGT. CDR3 coding DNA: TGTGCCAGCGCTCCCATGGTGGCGGGTGGTACTGAAGCTTTCTTT. Amino acid sequence: CASAPMVAGGTEAFF.

The chain has TRBV15 and TRBJ1-1; D is undetermined. V lost 0 bases to trimming and J lost 1 base, with 6 bases between them. Germline assignment: CDR1 LNHNV and CDR2 YYDKDF (reference sequence). The CDR3 is made up of 14 amino acids. CDR3: CATSRDGRNTEAFF. Here the CDR3 DNA reads TGTGCCACCAGCAGAGATGGGAGGAACACTGAAGCTTTCTTT.

The genes are TRBV19 and TRBJ2-3; 10 bases agree with TRBD1. The trim removed 4 bases at V and 1 base at J, leaving 5 bases unmatched. Germline V gene sequence: CDR1 LNHDA, CDR2 SQIVND (reference sequence). This CDR3 region has 16 residues. CDR3 in amino acids: CASSTGGTGGTDTQYF. The CDR3 region has the DNA TGTGCCAGTAGTACTGGAGGGACAGGGGGCACAGATACGCAGTATTTT.

Concerning this clone: A junction end diverges from the germline sequence, so it may reflect a read error. V gene TRBV7-9 combines with J gene TRBJ1-1; D is unresolved. Germline V gives CDR1 SEHNR, CDR2 FQNEAQ (reference sequence). The CDR3 runs to 14 residues. The CDR3 protein is CSSSFRNMNTEAFF. The DNA for the CDR3 is TGTTCCAGCAGCTTCAGGAACATGAACACTGAAGCTTTCTTT.

J is TRBJ2-6 and V is TRBV11-2, with 8 nucleotides matching TRBD1. Germline V gene sequence: CDR1 SGHAT, CDR2 FQNNGV. J was trimmed by 9 bases and V by 7 bases; bases with no gene match: 5. The length of the CDR3 is 13 residues. For the CDR3, the DNA is TGTGCCAGCAACAAAGACAGGGGCAACGTCCTGACTTTC. This translates into CASNKDRGNVLTF.

The chain is built from TRBV6-5 and TRBJ2-1; 13 bases are shared with TRBD2. Trimming took 5 bases from V and 9 from J; bases not matched to a gene: 7. Germline CDR1 is MNHEY and CDR2 is SVGAGI. The CDR3 is 15 amino acids. The CDR3 sequence: CASSPGLAGVGEQFF. The CDR3 DNA reads TGTGCCAGCAGTCCCGGACTAGCGGGAGTCGGTGAGCAGTTCTTC.

The table lists this clone with a count of one. The V and J genes are TRBV7-8 and TRBJ2-3, with 8 nucleotides matching TRBD2. The germline V gene encodes CDR1 SGHVS and CDR2 FQNEAQ. The V segment lost 1 base and the J segment 2 bases; nucleotides outside the gene matches: 11. This CDR3 is built from 18 residues. The CDR3, as DNA: TGTGCCAGCAGCTTAGTGGCGGGGGGCGGGGGTTTCACAGATACGCAGTATTTT. It codes for CASSLVAGGGGFTDTQYF.

The V and J genes are TRBV4-3 and TRBJ1-2; D gene unclear. The germline gives CDR1 LGHNA, CDR2 YSLEER. Trimming cost V 1 base and J 3 bases, with 12 bases left between them. The length of the CDR3 is 15 residues. The CDR3 DNA is TGCGCCAGCAGCCAAGGGTTCCAGGATCACTATGGCTACACCTTC. Protein product: CASSQGFQDHYGYTF.

This sequence joins TRBV5-6 and TRBJ2-1; maybe TRBD2 (6 bases). CDR1 is SGHDT and CDR2 is YYEEEE in the germline V gene. CDR3 length: 12 residues. The V end was cut by 4 bases, the J end by 10 bases, with 12 bases between. The CDR3 bases are TGTGCCAGCAGCCCCAACCGGGGGGAGCAGTTCTTC. Its protein is CASSPNRGEQFF.

V and J are TRBV27 and TRBJ1-1; TRBD1 might be the D (6 bases). The CDR3 sequence is 14 residues long. The V end lost 4 bases, the J end lost 5 bases, and 14 bases lay between the germline ends. Germline assignment: CDR1 MNHEY and CDR2 SMNVEV (reference sequence). In DNA form, the CDR3 reads TGTGCCAGCAGTTCTTACAGGGAAGGGACTGAAGCTTTCTTT. Translating gives CASSSYREGTEAFF.

The genes are TRBV7-6 and TRBJ2-2; TRBD2 matches 8 bases. Germline loops: CDR1 SGHVS, CDR2 FNYEAQ. This CDR3 spans 19 amino acids. V was pared by 4 bases and J by 0 bases, with 13 bases of the junction left unmatched. The DNA for the CDR3 is TGTGCCAGCAGCTCCCCTTTGACTAGCGCGTTCGCGAACACCGGGGAGCTGTTTTTT. It codes for CASSSPLTSAFANTGELFF.

The chain employs TRBV5-8 and TRBJ2-1, with 9 nucleotides matching TRBD1. CDR1 and CDR2 from the germline V gene are SGHTS and YDEGEE. Trimming cost V 6 bases and J 4 bases; bases outside gene matches: 17. This CDR3 has 18 amino acids. The CDR3 nucleotides are TGTGCCAGCAACCTTCCTAAAACCGGGACAGGGAGATACAATGAGCAGTTCTTC. Translating gives CASNLPKTGTGRYNEQFF.

V and J are TRBV5-1 and TRBJ2-4, with 7 positions matching TRBD2. The CDR3 runs 16 residues. V lost 0 bases and J lost 4; bases outside the gene matches: 7. Germline-derived CDR1 and CDR2 are SGHRS and YFSETQ. The CDR3 bases are TGCGCCAGCAGCTTGGTGGCTAGCGGACCTAAAAACATTCAGTACTTC. Translating it yields CASSLVASGPKNIQYF.

V usage is TRBV5-4 and J usage is TRBJ1-3, with D possibly matching TRBD1 (5 bases). The CDR3 consists of 15 residues. The germline CDR1 and CDR2 sequences are SGHNT and YYREEE (reference sequence). The V and J ends lost 0 bases and 4 bases respectively, with 11 bases between them. CDR3 loop: CASSLDRHPGNTIYF. CDR3 nucleotide sequence: TGTGCCAGCAGCTTGGACAGGCATCCGGGAAACACCATATATTTT.

The chain links TRBV19 to TRBJ2-7; D possibly corresponds to TRBD1 (6 bases). The CDR3 is 14 residues long. Trimming shortened V by 5 bases and J by 1 base, and 12 bases separated the two germline ends. Germline V CDR1 and CDR2: LNHDA, SQIVND (reference sequence). The CDR3 loop is CASSRTVSSYEQYF. The CDR3 DNA follows: TGTGCCAGTAGTCGGACAGTTTCTTCCTACGAGCAGTACTTC.

The V gene is TRBV6-5, the J gene TRBJ1-6; D may be TRBD1 (5 bases). Trimming pared 2 bases from V and 8 bases from J, leaving 13 bases between. The CDR3 runs 15 residues. The V gene's germline CDR1 is MNHEY and CDR2 SVGAGI. CDR3 sequence: CASSYPTGRDSPLHF. The CDR3 DNA reads TGTGCCAGCAGTTACCCTACAGGAAGGGATTCACCCCTCCACTTT.

This sequence joins TRBV7-9 and TRBJ2-7, with 8 bases aligning to TRBD2. The CDR3 totals 14 residues. Looked up from germline, CDR1 is SEHNR and CDR2 is FQNEAQ (reference sequence). V trimming: 8 bases; J trimming: 2 bases; junction bases outside the gene matches: 8. The CDR3 DNA reads as TGTGCCAGCGGCCCCAGCGGGGGCCCCTACGAGCAGTACTTC. Translating it yields CASGPSGGPYEQYF.

This clone was observed a handful of times. This chain connects TRBV6-1 to TRBJ2-3; D gene unclear. Trimming stripped 5 bases from V and 7 bases from J, with 19 bases between. Germline values: CDR1 MNHNS, CDR2 SASEGT. This CDR3 region has 15 residues. CDR3 DNA: TGTGCCAGCAGTCTGCGACTTCTTAACCGACATACGCAGTATTTT. Its protein product is CASSLRLLNRHTQYF.

V usage is TRBV6-1 and J usage is TRBJ1-4, with 8 bases that match TRBD1. The trim removed 2 bases at V and 8 bases at J, leaving 19 bases unmatched. CDR3 length equals 19 residues. Germline values: CDR1 MNHNS, CDR2 SASEGT. DNA of the CDR3: TGTGCCAGCAGTGAACATCCCGGTGCAGGGGGCTGGTTTGGGGAAAAACTGTTTTTT. This gives the protein CASSEHPGAGGWFGEKLFF.

The V and J genes are TRBV7-6 and TRBJ2-1, with TRBD2 matching over 13 bases. After removal of 8 bases from V and 7 bases from J, the junction contained 8 bases not matched to a gene. CDR1 and CDR2 from the germline V gene are SGHVS and FNYEAQ. The CDR3 contains 15 residues. DNA of the CDR3: TGTGCCAGCCACGCGGGACTAGCGGGAAGGAATGAGCAGTTCTTC. Translated: CASHAGLAGRNEQFF.

The V gene is TRBV5-4, the J gene TRBJ2-3; TRBD2 aligns across 7 bases. J lost 5 bases, V lost 3 bases, and 6 bases had no gene match. Germline CDR1 and CDR2: SGHNT and YYREEE (reference sequence). This CDR3 comprises 14 residues. For the CDR3, the DNA is TGTGCCAGCAGCTCGGCGGGAGACTTAGATACGCAGTATTTT. Amino acid sequence: CASSSAGDLDTQYF.

This chain joins TRBV6-5 and TRBJ1-6; D unclear. The germline V and J ends were trimmed by 2 bases and 8 bases, with 13 bases remaining between them. CDR1 and CDR2 (germline): MNHEY, SVGAGI. The CDR3 contains 15 residues. The chain's CDR3 is CASSYASAGYSPLHF. The CDR3 DNA follows: TGTGCCAGCAGTTACGCTTCGGCAGGCTATTCACCCCTCCACTTT.

CDR3 sequence (DNA): TGTGCCAGCAGTTCCTCCGGGACAGGGAAAGAGACCCAGTACTTC. It specifies CASSSSGTGKETQYF. This chain connects TRBV27 to TRBJ2-5, with 9 bases matching TRBD1. The trim removed 4 bases at V and 3 bases at J, leaving 6 bases unmatched. Germline values: CDR1 MNHEY, CDR2 SMNVEV (reference sequence). The CDR3 contains 15 residues.

The chain carries TRBV20-1 and TRBJ2-3; tentative D call: TRBD2 (5 bases). Trimming took off 6 bases at V and 7 bases at J, with 11 bases between the two ends. From germline, CDR1 is DFQATT and CDR2 SNEGSKA (reference sequence). The CDR3 has 11 amino acids. CDR3 sequence: CSASTRNTQYF. The CDR3 nucleotides are TGCAGTGCCTCCACTAGAAATACGCAGTATTTT.

This clone was picked up one time. A read error may account for a junction end that differs from germline. This specimen includes other DNA sequences encoding the same CDR3. This sequence joins TRBV30 and TRBJ1-5, with D perhaps matching TRBD1 (5 bases). The CDR3 contains 13 residues. Germline V CDR1 and CDR2: GTSNPN, SVGIG (reference sequence). CDR3 in DNA: TGTGCCTGGAGTGTACAGGCAAATCAGCCCCAACATTTT. It encodes CAWSVQANQPQHF.

This clone was seen a handful of times. The gene calls are TRBV7-9 and TRBJ1-1; 7 bases are shared with TRBD1. The CDR3 extends over 16 amino acids. J was trimmed by 1 base and V by 1 base; bases with no gene match: 6. Germline CDR1 is SEHNR and CDR2 is FQNEAQ (reference sequence). The CDR3 loop reads CASSLGGGGENTEAFF. In DNA form, the CDR3 reads TGTGCCAGCAGCTTAGGAGGGGGCGGTGAGAACACTGAAGCTTTCTTT.

This clone appeared a few times. The genes are TRBV19 and TRBJ1-5; TRBD1 agrees at 9 bases. This CDR3 is 14 amino acids long. Germline CDR1 reads LNHDA; CDR2 reads SQIVND (reference sequence). Losses at the gene ends were 6 bases for V and 7 bases for J; bases not matched to a gene: 7. CDR3 region: CASSGTGFIQPQHF. CDR3 nucleotides: TGTGCCAGTAGCGGGACAGGGTTCATCCAGCCCCAGCATTTT.

About this clone: Distinct nucleotide sequences in the sample also encode this CDR3. This chain links TRBV6-5 with TRBJ1-3; no definite D call. The CDR3 is made up of 14 amino acids. Germline V lookup: CDR1 MNHEY, CDR2 SVGAGI. V was cut by 6 bases and J by 0 bases, with 9 bases left in between. The CDR3 loop is CASSDGASGNTIYF. DNA of the CDR3: TGTGCCAGCAGCGACGGAGCCTCTGGAAACACCATATATTTT.